This T cell receptor beta chain was sequenced in a study of cytomegalovirus exposure and HLA in healthy donors. A multiplex PCR was run with 60 Vbeta primers and 13 Jbeta primers. The protocol was immunoSEQ multiplex PCR, while the TCRdb copy is restricted to in-frame clones and leaves out a portion. The sample consists of 170,000 or so clones, around 80% of them appearing once. The sequenced material came from PBMCs. This receptor was identified in a woman aged 55 to 70 in good health and CMV-seropositive.

In DNA, the CDR3 is TGCGCCAGCAGCCAGCAAACAAGCAATCAGCCCCAGCATTTT. Residues: CASSQQTSNQPQHF. The rearrangement joins TRBV4-3 to TRBJ1-5; D is undetermined. Trimming pared 3 bases from V and 1 base from J, leaving 7 bases between. Germline loops: CDR1 LGHNA, CDR2 YSLEER. The CDR3 has 14 residues.